The 31 T cell receptor beta chains listed next were all sequenced from one sample in a study of T cells after yellow fever vaccination. One entry per CDR3 protein results from TCRdb running MiXCR on the 5' RACE reads. The data show 400,000 to 450,000 distinct CDR3 sequences, 15% to 20% seen once. Sample: PBMCs, taken before the yellow fever booster vaccination. The receptors were gathered from a man in his late teens or twenties who received the YFV17D yellow fever vaccine.

This chain connects TRBV5-1 to TRBJ2-1; no clear D. Deletions cut 0 bases from V and 0 bases from J, with 7 bases between. Germline CDR1 SGHRS, CDR2 YFSETQ. The CDR3 is 15 residues long. CDR3 in amino acids: CASSLEWGSYNEQFF. For the CDR3, the DNA is TGCGCCAGCAGCTTGGAATGGGGCTCCTACAATGAGCAGTTCTTC.

This clonotype has just a few counts. J is TRBJ2-7 and V is TRBV9; 8 bases line up with TRBD2. This CDR3 contains 14 residues. V was clipped by 0 bases and J by 2 bases; unmatched bases: 1. Per the germline V gene, CDR1 is SGDLS and CDR2 is YYNGEE. The CDR3 DNA is TGTGCCAGCAGCGTAGACGGGGGGGCCTACGAGCAGTACTTC. This translates into CASSVDGGAYEQYF. Complete variable domain (other parts from reference TRBV9 and TRBJ2-7): DSGVTQTPKHLITATGQRVTLRCSPRSGDLSVYWYQQSLDQGLQFLIQYYNGEERAKGNILERFSAQQFPDLHSELNLSSLELGDSALYFCASSVDGGAYEQYFGPGTRLTVT.

The chain employs TRBV7-9 and TRBJ2-3; 8 bases are a match to TRBD1. The CDR3 contains 15 residues. Germline trimming cut 1 base from V and 6 bases from J; bases unmatched to any gene: 6. Germline V gene sequence: CDR1 SEHNR, CDR2 FQNEAQ (reference sequence). The CDR3, as DNA: TGTGCCAGCAGCTTAGGGCAGGGGGCGCTTGATACGCAGTATTTT. Amino acids: CASSLGQGALDTQYF.

This clonotype was detected only a few times. V gene TRBV6-5 combines with J gene TRBJ2-7; perhaps TRBD1 as D (6 bases). Trimming removed 5 bases from V and 2 bases from J, with 19 bases in between. Germline CDR1 is MNHEY and CDR2 is SVGAGI. This CDR3 contains 16 residues. The CDR3 is CASSPQTGTLAYEQYF. CDR3 coding DNA: TGTGCCAGCAGTCCCCAAACAGGGACCCTCGCCTACGAGCAGTACTTC.

This clonotype was seen only a few times. V usage is TRBV10-3 and J usage is TRBJ2-5, with D perhaps given as TRBD1 or TRBD2 (5 bases each). This CDR3 contains 14 residues. Germline V CDR1 and CDR2: ENHRY, SYGVKD. V lost 6 bases and J lost 4, with 15 bases in between. The CDR3 DNA reads TGTGCCATCAGGCCCGGGACGGATGTAGAGACCCAGTACTTC. Protein: CAIRPGTDVETQYF.

V usage is TRBV6-2 or TRBV6-3 and J usage is TRBJ2-3; D perhaps matches TRBD2 (6 bases). The CDR3 totals 15 residues. V lost 2 bases, J lost 0 bases, and 9 bases lay in between. Germline V CDR1 and CDR2: MNHEY, SVGEGT. The CDR3 DNA reads as TGTGCCAGCAGTTACGCTAGCGATAGCACAGATACGCAGTATTTT. Amino acids: CASSYASDSTDTQYF.

The sample holds a few counts of this clonotype. This rearrangement joins TRBV10-3 to TRBJ2-7; D is undetermined. The V end was cut by 3 bases, the J end by 3 bases, with 6 bases between. The CDR3 is made up of 12 amino acids. CDR1 and CDR2 (germline): ENHRY, SYGVKD. The CDR3 DNA follows: TGTGCCATCAGTGATATCGGCTACGAGCAGTACTTC. It encodes CAISDIGYEQYF.

This clonotype was seen only a few times. This chain links TRBV9 with TRBJ2-7, with TRBD2 matching over 8 bases. Germline V gene lookup returns CDR1 SGDLS and CDR2 YYNGEE. Trimming cost V 4 bases and J 3 bases; bases outside gene matches: 12. The CDR3 sequence is 16 residues long. This chain's CDR3 is CASSPGGSGDFYEQYF. The CDR3 coding sequence is TGTGCCAGCAGCCCCGGGGGTAGCGGGGACTTCTACGAGCAGTACTTC.

The chain links TRBV7-9 to TRBJ1-2, with unresolved D. CDR1 and CDR2 from the germline V gene are SEHNR and FQNEAQ (reference sequence). This CDR3 region has 10 residues. V lost 8 bases, J lost 8 bases, and 9 bases lay in between. The CDR3 spells CASGAGGYTF. The CDR3 bases are TGTGCCAGCGGAGCGGGGGGCTACACCTTC.

This clonotype was picked up many times. The chain couples TRBV11-2 to TRBJ2-3; D possibly corresponds to TRBD2 (5 bases). CDR1 and CDR2 from the germline V gene are SGHAT and FQNNGV. Trimming took off 4 bases at V and 8 bases at J, with 16 bases between the two ends. The CDR3 has 14 residues. CDR3 protein: CASSSPRGRGTQYF. CDR3 nucleotide sequence: TGTGCCAGCAGCTCACCCCGCGGCCGGGGTACGCAGTATTTT.

The V and J genes are TRBV7-8 and TRBJ2-1; tentatively, D is TRBD1 (5 bases). This CDR3 contains 16 residues. The germline CDR1 and CDR2 sequences are SGHVS and FQNEAQ. Between the trimmed V and J ends, which lost 6 bases and 2 bases, there was a span of 17 bases. In nucleotides, the CDR3 is TGTGCCAGCAGGAGTTATAGGGGTCAGACCTACAATGAGCAGTTCTTC. Protein product: CASRSYRGQTYNEQFF.

The rearrangement links TRBV12-3 or TRBV12-4 to TRBJ2-1; a possible D gene is TRBD2 (6 bases). Trimming removed 3 bases from V and 0 bases from J, with 9 bases in between. This CDR3 has 15 amino acids. The CDR3 bases are TGTGCCAGCAGTTTTATGGGGGGCTCCTACAATGAGCAGTTCTTC. Protein: CASSFMGGSYNEQFF.

This clonotype came up a few times. This chain uses TRBV27 with TRBJ1-2, with 9 bases that match TRBD1. This CDR3 comprises 14 residues. Germline CDR1 MNHEY, CDR2 SMNVEV (reference sequence). V was clipped by 6 bases and J by 4 bases; unmatched bases: 6. The CDR3 DNA reads as TGTGCCAGCAGCCGAAAGGGACAGGGCTATGGCTACACCTTC. The encoded protein is CASSRKGQGYGYTF.

This clonotype has a handful of counts. The chain recombines TRBV7-6 with TRBJ2-2; 11 bases align to TRBD1. The J segment lost 6 bases and the V segment lost 10 bases, leaving 4 bases of the junction unmatched. From germline, CDR1 is SGHVS and CDR2 FNYEAQ. The CDR3 runs to 13 residues. The CDR3 sequence is CAIRGQGAGELFF. The CDR3 DNA is TGTGCCATCCGGGGACAGGGGGCCGGGGAGCTGTTTTTT.

V is TRBV10-3 and J is TRBJ2-2; D gene unclear. This CDR3 is 11 amino acids long. Deletions cut 10 bases from V and 5 bases from J, with 8 bases between. CDR1 and CDR2 (germline): ENHRY, SYGVKD. The CDR3 sequence is CATLGTGELFF. CDR3 in DNA: TGTGCCACCCTAGGGACCGGGGAGCTGTTTTTT.

The genes are TRBV5-1 and TRBJ2-7; a possible D gene is TRBD2 (6 bases). Germline V gene sequence: CDR1 SGHRS, CDR2 YFSETQ. There are 13 residues in the CDR3. Trimming stripped 0 bases from V and 7 bases from J, with 11 bases between. The CDR3 DNA sequence: TGCGCCAGCAGCTTGGGTGTAGGGAGGGAGCAGTACGTC. It yields the protein CASSLGVGREQYV.

The rearrangement links TRBV18 to TRBJ2-1, with D unresolved. This CDR3 has 11 amino acids. Germline CDR1 and CDR2: KGHSH and LQKENI. The V end was cut by 2 bases, the J end by 12 bases, with 8 bases between. CDR3 coding DNA: TGTGCCAGCTCACCATCGTTGGGGCAGTTCTTC. Its protein product is CASSPSLGQFF.

This clonotype appeared a few times. This rearrangement joins TRBV7-3 to TRBJ2-5; a weak D match, TRBD1 (5 bases). V lost 0 bases and J 4 bases, leaving 9 bases between the germline ends. The CDR3 length is 14 residues. CDR1 is SGHTA and CDR2 is FQGTGA in the germline V gene. The CDR3 loop is CASSLTGLTETQYF. The DNA of the CDR3 is TGTGCCAGCAGCTTAACGGGGCTAACAGAGACCCAGTACTTC.

This clonotype occurred many times. The rearrangement links TRBV20-1 to TRBJ2-1, with unresolved D. CDR3 length: 14 residues. CDR1 DFQATT and CDR2 SNEGSKA come from the germline V gene (reference sequence). Trimming pared 3 bases from V and 0 bases from J, leaving 9 bases between. The CDR3: CSASRGSSYNEQFF. CDR3 bases: TGCAGTGCTAGCCGCGGAAGCTCCTACAATGAGCAGTTCTTC.

This clonotype was seen a few times. The chain has TRBV4-3 and TRBJ1-1; D is unclear. The CDR3 length is 14 residues. Looked up from germline, CDR1 is LGHNA and CDR2 is YSLEER. V lost 1 base to trimming and J lost 0 bases, with 6 bases between them. CDR3 region: CASSQVTVNTEAFF. CDR3 sequence (DNA): TGCGCCAGCAGCCAAGTTACCGTGAACACTGAAGCTTTCTTT.

This chain connects TRBV5-1 to TRBJ2-1, with TRBD2 matching 8 bases. Germline V gene lookup returns CDR1 SGHRS and CDR2 YFSETQ. The CDR3 has 15 residues. Losses at the gene ends were 7 bases for V and 9 bases for J; bases not matched to a gene: 15. The chain's CDR3 is CASALGAGDSVEQFF. Here the CDR3 DNA reads TGCGCCAGCGCCTTGGGAGCGGGGGACTCGGTTGAGCAGTTCTTC. The complete variable domain, with remaining parts taken from reference TRBV5-1 and TRBJ2-1, reads KAGVTQTPRYLIKTRGQQVTLSCSPISGHRSVSWYQQTPGQGLQFLFEYFSETQRNKGNFPGRFSGRQFSNSRSEMNVSTLELGDSALYLCASALGAGDSVEQFFGPGTRLTVL.

The CDR3 spells CASSVGLENTGELFF. The CDR3 DNA is TGTGCCAGCAGCGTAGGGTTAGAGAACACCGGGGAGCTGTTTTTT. V is TRBV9 and J is TRBJ2-2; D uncertain. Trimming shortened V by 0 bases and J by 1 base, and 7 bases separated the two germline ends. The CDR3 runs to 15 residues. Germline lookup yields CDR1 SGDLS and CDR2 YYNGEE. Filled out from reference TRBV9 and TRBJ2-2, the complete variable domain reads DSGVTQTPKHLITATGQRVTLRCSPRSGDLSVYWYQQSLDQGLQFLIQYYNGEERAKGNILERFSAQQFPDLHSELNLSSLELGDSALYFCASSVGLENTGELFFGEGSRLTVL.

The V call is TRBV12-3 or TRBV12-4, the J call TRBJ2-4; D is uncertain. The CDR3 contains 12 residues. V was trimmed by 7 bases and J by 6 bases, leaving 10 bases between them. The CDR3 sequence is CASTSDGNIQYF. DNA of the CDR3: TGTGCCAGCACCTCGGACGGAAACATTCAGTACTTC.

This clonotype has at least ten counts. This chain joins TRBV21-1 and TRBJ2-5; the table's D call TRBD2 went unverified against the DNA. TRBV21-1 is a listed pseudogene. The CDR3 runs 14 residues. Written as DNA, the CDR3 is TGTGCCAGCGGCCTCCGAGGCCCTAATCTGACCCAGTACTTC. This sequence encodes CASGLRGPNLTQYF.

V usage is TRBV7-2 and J usage is TRBJ2-4, with 8 bases fitting TRBD2. Germline values: CDR1 SGHTA, CDR2 FQGNSA. This CDR3 spans 17 amino acids. The trim removed 4 bases at V and 1 base at J, leaving 9 bases unmatched. CDR3 coding DNA: TGTGCCAGCAGCTCTACGGGGGGGCTGTGGGCCAAAAACATTCAGTACTTC. Protein: CASSSTGGLWAKNIQYF.

The CDR3 sequence is CASKGRNQETQYF. The CDR3 DNA follows: TGTGCCAGCAAGGGCAGAAACCAAGAGACCCAGTACTTC. The genes are TRBV2 and TRBJ2-5; D is unclear. The CDR3 has 13 amino acids. Trimming left V 7 bases short and J 0 bases short, with 9 bases between. Germline V CDR1 and CDR2: SNHLY, FYNNEI. The complete variable domain, with remaining parts taken from reference TRBV2 and TRBJ2-5, reads EPEVTQTPSHQVTQMGQEVILRCVPISNHLYFYWYRQILGQKVEFLVSFYNNEISEKSEIFDDQFSVERPDGSNFTLKIRSTKLEDSAMYFCASKGRNQETQYFGPGTRLLVL.

This sequence joins TRBV20-1 and TRBJ2-1, with no clear D. This CDR3 contains 15 residues. The V gene lost 0 bases and the J gene lost 0 bases, with 9 bases spanning the gap. CDR1 is DFQATT, CDR2 SNEGSKA, per germline (reference sequence). CDR3 sequence reads: CSARDQRSSYNEQFF. The DNA for the CDR3 is TGCAGTGCTAGAGATCAACGTAGCTCCTACAATGAGCAGTTCTTC.

The chain has TRBV20-1 and TRBJ1-1; a weak D match, TRBD1 (5 bases). The CDR3 consists of 14 residues. CDR1 is DFQATT and CDR2 is SNEGSKA in the germline V gene (reference sequence). Trimming removed 0 bases from V and 4 bases from J, with 12 bases in between. The CDR3 sequence: CSARDSGGSTEAFF. CDR3 in DNA: TGCAGTGCTAGAGATTCCGGGGGGAGCACTGAAGCTTTCTTT.

This clonotype has a count of ten or more. The V gene is TRBV20-1, the J gene TRBJ2-1, with TRBD1 matching over 7 bases. The CDR3 totals 13 residues. J gave up 7 bases and V 5 bases, and 8 bases lay outside the gene matches. The germline V gene encodes CDR1 DFQATT and CDR2 SNEGSKA (reference sequence). CDR3 nucleotide sequence: TGCAGTGCTCTCGGGACAGTCGAGAATGAGCAGTTCTTC. Protein sequence: CSALGTVENEQFF.

This clonotype was detected ten times or more. V is TRBV10-3 and J is TRBJ1-3; 10 bases fit TRBD1. Germline assignment: CDR1 ENHRY and CDR2 SYGVKD. The CDR3 has 16 amino acids. The J segment lost 2 bases and the V segment lost 0 bases, leaving 1 base of the junction unmatched. The CDR3 nucleotides are TGTGCCATCAGTGAGTCCGGGACAGGGGCTGGAAACACCATATATTTT. This sequence encodes CAISESGTGAGNTIYF.

This clonotype was seen only a few times. The chain joins TRBV6-5 to TRBJ2-1; maybe TRBD1 (6 bases). Trimming stripped 6 bases from V and 10 bases from J, with 10 bases between. CDR1 is MNHEY, CDR2 SVGAGI, per germline. CDR3 length: 11 amino acids. CDR3 sequence reads: CASSSRGEQFF. DNA for the CDR3: TGTGCCAGCAGCTCTAGGGGGGAGCAGTTCTTC.